This TCR beta chain came from a study of CD8 T cells in Susac syndrome. Sequencing targeted TCR beta in T cells from blood (CD8+ and CD4+). FACS was used to enrich TEMRA cells, whereas the CD8+ and CD4+ T cells were obtained by negative isolation. The V end lost 3 bases, the J end lost 2 bases, and 11 bases lay between the germline ends. The CDR3 is made up of 14 amino acids. Germline CDR1 is LGHNA and CDR2 is YNFKEQ. A single count supports this clonotype. RNA was extracted with the RNeasy kit, and a quantity of about 0.5 to 1 ug was reverse transcribed using random hexamers. Amplification of the TCR beta CDR3 was carried out by immunoSEQ multiplex PCR, which spanned a total of 54 Vbeta and 13 Jbeta segments. TCRdb analysed the immunoSEQ multiplex PCR reads with MiXCR anew, one entry per CDR3 protein. Seen here are some 63,000 distinct CDR3 sequences, about 94% observed once, and the top ten hold around 0.6%.

Sequencing was done on a sample of CD8+ T cells from PBMCs. The sequence was obtained from a human donor with multiple sclerosis. The rearrangement joins TRBV4-2 to TRBJ2-7, with a weak D call TRBD2 (6 bases). As DNA, the CDR3 is TGTGCCAGCAGCCATGGAGGAGGGCCCTACGAGCAGTACTTC. Its translation is CASSHGGGPYEQYF.